Sequencing of this TCR beta chain was carried out in a study of T cell changes during pregnancy in multiple sclerosis. The V and J ends lost 5 bases and 13 bases respectively, with 20 bases between them. Germline V gene lookup returns CDR1 MNHEY and CDR2 SMNVEV (reference sequence). The CDR3 has 13 amino acids. Clones were read by immunoSEQ multiplex PCR, and TCRdb kept only the in-frame ones, dropping some. The sample carries around 100,000 clones, more than 85% recorded once. The chain carries TRBV27 and TRBJ1-2; D is possibly TRBD1 (6 bases). The receptor's source is a female donor with multiple sclerosis, enrolled in a pregnancy study. Material: peripheral blood, obtained in the third trimester of pregnancy. DNA for the CDR3: TGTGCCAGCAGTCTCTCCGGTAGCGGGGGCGCCACCTTC. Its protein product is CASSLSGSGGATF.